This record covers a single TCR beta chain. Germline V gene sequence: CDR1 SGHAT, CDR2 FQDESV (reference sequence). The germline V and J ends were trimmed by 5 bases and 2 bases, with 12 bases remaining between them. The CDR3 runs to 14 residues. Profiled with immunoSEQ multiplex PCR; TCRdb holds only in-frame clones, not every one. The table shows roughly 15,000 clones, with 65% to 90% occurring only once. This sample is drawn from a study of lymphopenia after photon versus proton radiotherapy. The receptor comes from a man between 65 and 85 years old with pancreatic cancer. The V gene is TRBV11-1, the J gene TRBJ1-2, with TRBD1 as a possible D gene (5 bases). The sample in question was peripheral blood, obtained from a patient treated with proton-based radiotherapy. Written as DNA, the CDR3 is TGTGCCAGCAGCACCGGGACGGGCAACTATGGCTACACCTTC. The encoded protein is CASSTGTGNYGYTF.